Presented here are 30 T cell receptor beta chains from one specimen sequenced in a study of cytomegalovirus exposure and HLA in healthy donors. Vbeta (60) and Jbeta (13) primers were used in the PCR. Using immunoSEQ multiplex PCR, the repertoire was profiled, and TCRdb retains in-frame clones only, with some absent. The sample gives 150,000 or so clones, 75% to 80% of which show up once; about 14% is in the top ten. Sequenced input: PBMCs. All receptors come from a man over 45 in good health and CMV-seropositive.

The genes are TRBV5-1 and TRBJ1-4, with D possibly being TRBD1 (5 bases). V lost 1 base to trimming and J lost 2 bases, with 9 bases between them. From germline, CDR1 is SGHRS and CDR2 YFSETQ. The CDR3 loop spans 15 amino acids. The CDR3, as DNA: TGCGCCAGCAGCTTGTTAAGGGGCACTAATGAAAAACTGTTTTTT. This sequence encodes CASSLLRGTNEKLFF.

The V gene is TRBV10-3, the J gene TRBJ1-4; no reliable D call. The CDR3 is 12 amino acids. Trimming pared 10 bases from V and 8 bases from J, leaving 14 bases between. The germline V gene encodes CDR1 ENHRY and CDR2 SYGVKD. CDR3 nucleotides: TGTGCCAGCGGAGAGGGAGACGAAAAACTGTTTTTT. Protein sequence: CASGEGDEKLFF.

The chain uses TRBV20-1 and TRBJ1-2; D possibly corresponds to TRBD1 (6 bases). Trimming removed 4 bases at V and 6 bases at J, with 9 bases between. CDR1 is DFQATT, CDR2 SNEGSKA, per germline (reference sequence). The CDR3 extends over 11 amino acids. This chain's CDR3 is CSANAGDGYTF. In DNA, the CDR3 is TGCAGTGCTAACGCAGGGGATGGCTACACCTTC.

This rearrangement joins TRBV11-2 to TRBJ2-7, with D tentatively TRBD1 (6 bases). This CDR3 has 16 amino acids. V was trimmed by 4 bases and J by 3 bases, leaving 19 bases between them. Per the germline V gene, CDR1 is SGHAT and CDR2 is FQNNGV. CDR3 protein: CASSYGYNGQNYEQYF. Here the CDR3 DNA reads TGTGCCAGCAGCTACGGGTACAACGGACAGAACTACGAGCAGTACTTC.

The rearrangement links TRBV10-3 to TRBJ1-1; D may be TRBD1 (5 bases). With 7 bases removed from V and 1 base from J, the gap between germline ends came to 10 bases. Germline values: CDR1 ENHRY, CDR2 SYGVKD. There are 13 residues in the CDR3. DNA of the CDR3: TGTGCCATCACCACAGGTGAGAACACTGAAGCTTTCTTT. Its protein product is CAITTGENTEAFF.

This chain links TRBV4-1 with TRBJ1-2, with 9 bases fitting TRBD1. CDR3 length: 16 residues. CDR1 is MGHRA, CDR2 YSYEKL, per germline. V lost 0 bases, J lost 6 bases, and 8 bases stayed unmatched. The CDR3 sequence: CASSQDGTNRGHGYTF. The CDR3 DNA is TGCGCCAGCAGCCAAGATGGGACCAACAGGGGGCATGGCTACACCTTC.

The chain uses TRBV9 and TRBJ2-5; 8 bases align to TRBD2. V shed 0 bases and J 0 bases; nucleotides not matched to a gene: 4. Per the germline V gene, CDR1 is SGDLS and CDR2 is YYNGEE. The length of the CDR3 is 16 residues. CDR3 sequence: CASSVGVLADQETQYF. Written as DNA, the CDR3 is TGTGCCAGCAGCGTAGGGGTACTAGCGGACCAAGAGACCCAGTACTTC.

The chain employs TRBV6-6 and TRBJ1-4, with 9 bases fitting TRBD1. Trimming cost V 5 bases and J 7 bases; bases outside gene matches: 5. The germline V gene encodes CDR1 MNHNY and CDR2 SVGAGI (reference sequence). This CDR3 comprises 14 residues. The CDR3 nucleotides read TGTGCCAGCAGTAGGGACAGGGTGGGTGAAAAACTGTTTTTT. Translated: CASSRDRVGEKLFF.

This chain uses TRBV18 with TRBJ1-2; TRBD1 agrees at 10 bases. Germline-derived CDR1 and CDR2 are KGHSH and LQKENI. Unmatched junction bases numbered 15, after V lost 6 bases and J lost 5 bases. The CDR3 is 17 amino acids. CDR3 sequence: CASSHYLPGQGRYGYTF. The DNA for the CDR3 is TGTGCCAGCTCCCACTATCTTCCGGGACAGGGGAGGTATGGCTACACCTTC.

V is TRBV6-5 and J is TRBJ1-6; maybe TRBD1 (5 bases). CDR1 and CDR2 (germline): MNHEY, SVGAGI. V was pared by 5 bases and J by 7 bases, with 12 bases between. This CDR3 region has 14 residues. In DNA form, the CDR3 reads TGTGCCAGCAGTCCAAGGGGTTCCAATTCACCCCTCCACTTT. As protein: CASSPRGSNSPLHF.

V usage is TRBV18 and J usage is TRBJ1-2; D possibly corresponds to TRBD1 (5 bases). From germline, CDR1 is KGHSH and CDR2 LQKENI. This CDR3 region has 12 residues. Trimming took off 10 bases at V and 3 bases at J, with 12 bases between the two ends. The CDR3 DNA reads TGTGCCACCTTACTACAGGACTATGGCTACACCTTC. Translated, it gives CATLLQDYGYTF. The entire variable domain, with the rest obtained from reference TRBV18 and TRBJ1-2, is as follows: NAGVMQNPRHLVRRRGQEARLRCSPMKGHSHVYWYRQLPEEGLKFMVYLQKENIIDESGMPKERFSAEFPKEGPSILRIQQVVRGDSAAYFCATLLQDYGYTFGSGTRLTVV.

On this clone itself: The sample holds other DNA sequences that translate to the same CDR3. This sequence joins TRBV6-5 and TRBJ1-5; 8 bases agree with TRBD1. The CDR3 covers 13 residues. V shed 6 bases, J shed 9 bases, and the junction held 7 bases outside the gene matches. Germline-derived CDR1 and CDR2 are MNHEY and SVGAGI. CDR3 nucleotides: TGTGCCAGCAGCCGCGGACAGGGACGGCCCCAGCATTTT. Translating it yields CASSRGQGRPQHF.

This clone was seen only a few times. The V and J genes are TRBV7-2 and TRBJ1-1, with D possibly matching TRBD1 (6 bases). The V and J ends lost 5 bases and 4 bases respectively, with 14 bases between them. This CDR3 region has 14 residues. Germline values: CDR1 SGHTA, CDR2 FQGNSA. The CDR3 DNA follows: TGTGCCAGCAGCCCCGGGGGGCGGGGCACTGAAGCTTTCTTT. Residues: CASSPGGRGTEAFF. The entire variable domain, with the rest obtained from reference TRBV7-2 and TRBJ1-1, is as follows: GAGVSQSPSNKVTEKGKDVELRCDPISGHTALYWYRQSLGQGLEFLIYFQGNSAPDKSGLPSDRFSAERTGGSVSTLTIQRTQQEDSAVYLCASSPGGRGTEAFFGQGTRLTVV.

The chain couples TRBV29-1 to TRBJ2-5; 12 bases align to TRBD2. Germline assignment: CDR1 SQVTM and CDR2 ANQGSEA. The CDR3 sequence is 14 residues long. Unmatched junction bases numbered 9, after V lost 6 bases and J lost 7 bases. CDR3 DNA sequence: TGCAGCGTACCACTAGCGGGGGGACAAAGGACCCAGTACTTC. It encodes CSVPLAGGQRTQYF.

This chain connects TRBV5-5 to TRBJ2-5, with 7 positions matching TRBD1. Germline values: CDR1 SGHKS, CDR2 YYEKEE (reference sequence). The CDR3 loop spans 16 amino acids. V lost 6 bases, J lost 4 bases, and 15 bases stayed unmatched. CDR3 bases: TGTGCCAGCAACACAGGGGCCACCTCCTATGGAGAGACCCAGTACTTC. It specifies CASNTGATSYGETQYF.

The rearrangement links TRBV19 to TRBJ2-5, with 10 nucleotides matching TRBD2. The CDR3 has 14 amino acids. Per germline, CDR1 LNHDA and CDR2 SQIVND (reference sequence). Losses at the gene ends were 3 bases for V and 4 bases for J; bases not matched to a gene: 2. The CDR3 coding sequence is TGTGCCAGTAGTATGGCTAGCGGGGGAGAGACCCAGTACTTC. This translates into CASSMASGGETQYF. Based on the CDR3 plus reference TRBV19 and TRBJ2-5, the full variable domain is DGGITQSPKYLFRKEGQNVTLSCEQNLNHDAMYWYRQDPGQGLRLIYYSQIVNDFQKGDIAEGYSVSREKKESFPLTVTSAQKNPTAFYLCASSMASGGETQYFGPGTRLLVL.

The chain carries TRBV18 and TRBJ2-7; 9 bases fit TRBD1. Unmatched junction bases numbered 4, after V lost 2 bases and J lost 2 bases. Per germline, CDR1 KGHSH and CDR2 LQKENI. The CDR3 runs 15 residues. CDR3 coding DNA: TGTGCCAGCTCACCAGGCAGACAGGGGGCCTACGAGCAGTACTTC. Protein sequence: CASSPGRQGAYEQYF.

This chain uses TRBV5-4 with TRBJ2-3, with 14 bases matching TRBD2. The germline CDR1 and CDR2 sequences are SGHNT and YYREEE (reference sequence). Trimming removed 5 bases from V and 5 bases from J; junction bases left unmatched: 7. The CDR3 runs to 16 residues. The CDR3 DNA follows: TGTGCCAGCAGTTATGGACTAGCGGGGGGCGGAGATACGCAGTATTTT. This encodes CASSYGLAGGGDTQYF.

The genes are TRBV2 and TRBJ2-5; tentatively, D is TRBD2 (6 bases). V dropped 7 bases and J dropped 2 bases, with 11 bases sitting between them. CDR3 length: 13 amino acids. Germline V gene sequence: CDR1 SNHLY, CDR2 FYNNEI. In DNA form, the CDR3 reads TGTGCCAGCATCGGGACTTTTCAAGAGACCCAGTACTTC. The encoded protein is CASIGTFQETQYF.

The chain combines TRBV5-1 with TRBJ2-2; D uncertain. CDR1 SGHRS and CDR2 YFSETQ come from the germline V gene. CDR3 length equals 13 residues. The ends were cut back, 0 bases at V and 6 bases at J, with 6 bases in the middle. This chain's CDR3 is CASSLDSPGELFF. As DNA, the CDR3 is TGCGCCAGCAGCTTGGACTCCCCCGGGGAGCTGTTTTTT. Full variable domain (rest looked up from reference TRBV5-1 and TRBJ2-2): KAGVTQTPRYLIKTRGQQVTLSCSPISGHRSVSWYQQTPGQGLQFLFEYFSETQRNKGNFPGRFSGRQFSNSRSEMNVSTLELGDSALYLCASSLDSPGELFFGEGSRLTVL.

To note about this clone: The same CDR3 arises from other DNA sequences in this sample as well. The chain joins TRBV27 to TRBJ1-1; 7 nucleotides agree with TRBD1. Germline values: CDR1 MNHEY, CDR2 SMNVEV (reference sequence). The CDR3 is made up of 14 amino acids. Germline trimming cut 5 bases from V and 7 bases from J; bases unmatched to any gene: 10. CDR3 DNA sequence: TGTGCCAGCAGTCCGTTTCGACAGGGTCTTGAAGCTTTCTTT. This sequence encodes CASSPFRQGLEAFF.

The chain couples TRBV5-5 to TRBJ1-1; weak D call: TRBD1 (5 bases). V lost 0 bases and J lost 3, with 9 bases in between. CDR3 length: 14 amino acids. CDR1 and CDR2 (germline): SGHKS, YYEKEE (reference sequence). CDR3 sequence reads: CASSLVAGYTEAFF. CDR3 in DNA: TGTGCCAGCAGCTTGGTTGCAGGGTACACTGAAGCTTTCTTT.

The chain recombines TRBV28 with TRBJ2-2; D is perhaps TRBD1 (6 bases). CDR1 is MDHEN and CDR2 is SYDVKM in the germline V gene. V gave up 10 bases and J gave up 1 base, with 16 bases separating them. The CDR3 spans 15 residues. The CDR3 DNA is TGTGCCACCCACCCCACAGGGAAGAACACCGGGGAGCTGTTTTTT. This gives the protein CATHPTGKNTGELFF.

This clone was recorded once. The chain is built from TRBV27 and TRBJ1-1; D not certain. With 3 bases removed from V and 0 bases from J, the gap between germline ends came to 11 bases. The CDR3 sequence is 15 residues long. Germline V lookup: CDR1 MNHEY, CDR2 SMNVEV (reference sequence). CDR3 DNA sequence: TGTGCCAGCAGTTTTTCGAGGGTGATGAACACTGAAGCTTTCTTT. Its protein product is CASSFSRVMNTEAFF.

The V call is TRBV11-2, the J call TRBJ2-5, with 7 bases fitting TRBD2. Germline V gene data show CDR1 as SGHAT and CDR2 as FQNNGV. V lost 5 bases, J lost 4 bases, and 7 bases stayed unmatched. The CDR3 consists of 14 residues. The CDR3 loop is CASSPRTGGETQYF. Written as DNA, the CDR3 is TGTGCCAGCAGCCCCCGGACGGGGGGAGAGACCCAGTACTTC. The full variable domain, in which reference TRBV11-2 and TRBJ2-5 provide the parts outside the CDR3, is EAGVAQSPRYKIIEKRQSVAFWCNPISGHATLYWYQQILGQGPKLLIQFQNNGVVDDSQLPKDRFSAERLKGVDSTLKIQPAKLEDSAVYLCASSPRTGGETQYFGPGTRLLVL.

This clone appeared a few times. CDR3 protein: CASRGRDRGHYGYTF. Written as DNA, the CDR3 is TGCGCCAGCAGGGGGAGGGACAGGGGGCACTATGGCTACACCTTC. The chain links TRBV4-3 to TRBJ1-2; 12 bases are a match to TRBD1. The germline V gene has CDR1 LGHNA and CDR2 YSLEER. V dropped 6 bases and J dropped 3; count of bases not matched to a gene: 5. This CDR3 contains 15 residues.

V gene TRBV5-4 combines with J gene TRBJ1-2, with a tentative D call TRBD1 (6 bases). This CDR3 is built from 13 residues. Per germline, CDR1 SGHNT and CDR2 YYREEE (reference sequence). The germline V and J ends were trimmed by 6 bases and 6 bases, with 15 bases remaining between them. The CDR3 protein is CASTQSGVNGYTF. The CDR3 DNA follows: TGTGCCAGCACCCAGTCAGGGGTTAATGGCTACACCTTC.

The J gene is TRBJ2-7, the V gene TRBV19; 8 nucleotides align to TRBD1. Germline CDR1 LNHDA, CDR2 SQIVND (reference sequence). The V and J ends lost 6 bases and 0 bases, in that order; junction bases with no gene match: 4. CDR3 length: 14 amino acids. CDR3 residues: CASRRTGSSYEQYV. CDR3 coding DNA: TGTGCCAGTAGGCGGACAGGGAGCTCCTACGAGCAGTACGTC.

The chain joins TRBV6-1 to TRBJ2-6, with 8 bases lining up with TRBD2. The CDR3 runs to 17 residues. From germline, CDR1 is MNHNS and CDR2 SASEGT. V gave up 4 bases and J gave up 0 bases; unmatched junction bases: 5. The CDR3 loop reads CASSVTSGSSGANVLTF. CDR3 nucleotide sequence: TGTGCCAGCAGTGTAACTAGCGGCTCCTCTGGGGCCAACGTCCTGACTTTC.

This chain joins TRBV28 and TRBJ1-3; 8 nucleotides match TRBD1. Germline CDR1 MDHEN, CDR2 SYDVKM. The V gene end was trimmed by 4 bases and the J gene end by 2 bases; junction bases not matched to a gene: 10. CDR3 length: 17 residues. For the CDR3, the DNA is TGTGCCAGCAGTTCCCACAGGGGGGAGTTGGCTGGAAACACCATATATTTT. As protein: CASSSHRGELAGNTIYF.